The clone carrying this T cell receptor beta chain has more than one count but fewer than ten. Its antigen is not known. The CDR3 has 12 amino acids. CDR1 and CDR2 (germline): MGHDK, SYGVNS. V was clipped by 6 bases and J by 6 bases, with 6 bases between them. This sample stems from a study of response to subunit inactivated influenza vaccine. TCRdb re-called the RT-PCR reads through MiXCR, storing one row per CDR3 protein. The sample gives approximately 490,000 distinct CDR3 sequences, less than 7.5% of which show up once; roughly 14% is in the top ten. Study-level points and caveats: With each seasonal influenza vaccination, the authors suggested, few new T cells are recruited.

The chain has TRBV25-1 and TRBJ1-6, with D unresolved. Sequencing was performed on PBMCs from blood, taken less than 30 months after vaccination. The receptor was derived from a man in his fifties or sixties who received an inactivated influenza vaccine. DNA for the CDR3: TGTGCCAGCAGCAAATTTAATTCACCCCTCCACTTT. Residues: CASSKFNSPLHF.